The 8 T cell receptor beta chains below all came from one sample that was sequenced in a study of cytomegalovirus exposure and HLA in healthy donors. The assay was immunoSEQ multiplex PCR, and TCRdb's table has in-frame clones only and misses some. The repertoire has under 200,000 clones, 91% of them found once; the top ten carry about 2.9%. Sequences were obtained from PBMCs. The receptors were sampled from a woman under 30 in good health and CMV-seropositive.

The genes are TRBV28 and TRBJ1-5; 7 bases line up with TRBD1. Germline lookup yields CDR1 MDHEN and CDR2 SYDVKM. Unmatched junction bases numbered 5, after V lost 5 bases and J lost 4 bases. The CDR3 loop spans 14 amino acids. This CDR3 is CASSARTGNQPQHF. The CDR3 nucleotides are TGTGCCAGCAGTGCAAGGACAGGTAATCAGCCCCAGCATTTT.

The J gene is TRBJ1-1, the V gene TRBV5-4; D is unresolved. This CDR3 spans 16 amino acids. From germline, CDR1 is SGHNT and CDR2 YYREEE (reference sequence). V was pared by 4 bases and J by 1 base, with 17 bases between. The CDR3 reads CASSPGLRTQNTEAFF. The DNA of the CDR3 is TGTGCCAGCAGCCCAGGTTTAAGGACTCAGAACACTGAAGCTTTCTTT.

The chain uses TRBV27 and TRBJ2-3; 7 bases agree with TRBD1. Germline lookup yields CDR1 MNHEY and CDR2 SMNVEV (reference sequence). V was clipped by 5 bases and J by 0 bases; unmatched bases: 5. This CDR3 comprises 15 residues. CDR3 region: CASSPRQGSTDTQYF. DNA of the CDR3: TGTGCCAGCAGTCCACGACAGGGTAGCACAGATACGCAGTATTTT.

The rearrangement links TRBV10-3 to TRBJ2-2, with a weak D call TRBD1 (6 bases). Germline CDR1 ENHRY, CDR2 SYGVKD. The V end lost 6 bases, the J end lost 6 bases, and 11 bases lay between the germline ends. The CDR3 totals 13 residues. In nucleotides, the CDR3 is TGTGCCATCAGCGCGTCAGGGGCCGGGGAGCTGTTTTTT. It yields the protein CAISASGAGELFF.

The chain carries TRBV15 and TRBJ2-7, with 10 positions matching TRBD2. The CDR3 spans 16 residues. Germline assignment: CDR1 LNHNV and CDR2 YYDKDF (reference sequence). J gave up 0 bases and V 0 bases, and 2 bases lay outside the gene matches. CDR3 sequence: CATSRDIAGGSYEQYF. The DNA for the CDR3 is TGTGCCACCAGCAGAGATATAGCGGGGGGCTCCTACGAGCAGTACTTC. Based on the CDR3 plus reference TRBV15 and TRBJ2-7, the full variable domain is DAMVIQNPRYQVTQFGKPVTLSCSQTLNHNVMYWYQQKSSQAPKLLFHYYDKDFNNEADTPDNFQSRRPNTSFCFLDIRSPGLGDTAMYLCATSRDIAGGSYEQYFGPGTRLTVT.

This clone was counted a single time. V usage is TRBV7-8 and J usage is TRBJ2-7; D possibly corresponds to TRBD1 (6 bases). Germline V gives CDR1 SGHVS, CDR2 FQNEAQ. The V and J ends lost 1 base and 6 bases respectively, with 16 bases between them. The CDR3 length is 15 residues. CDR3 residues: CASSLESRGLGEQYF. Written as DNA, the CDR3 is TGTGCCAGCAGCTTAGAGTCCAGGGGTCTAGGCGAGCAGTACTTC.

In nucleotides, the CDR3 is TGTGCCAGCAGCTCACTAGCGGCCCCTTCCTACGAGCAGTACTTC. As protein: CASSSLAAPSYEQYF. This rearrangement joins TRBV11-2 to TRBJ2-7, with 8 positions matching TRBD2. The CDR3 is made up of 15 amino acids. Germline-derived CDR1 and CDR2 are SGHAT and FQNNGV. Trimming cost V 4 bases and J 1 base; bases outside gene matches: 6.

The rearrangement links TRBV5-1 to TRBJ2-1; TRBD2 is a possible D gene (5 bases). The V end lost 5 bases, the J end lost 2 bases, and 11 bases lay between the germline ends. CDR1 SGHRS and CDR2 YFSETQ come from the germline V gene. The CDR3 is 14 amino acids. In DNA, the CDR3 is TGCGCCAGCAGGAGCGGCCAGCCCTACAATGAGCAGTTCTTC. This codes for CASRSGQPYNEQFF.